The rows below give T cell receptor beta chains drawn from one sample of a study of blood T cell repertoires in COVID-19. Using immunoSEQ multiplex PCR, the repertoire was profiled, and TCRdb retains in-frame clones only, with some absent. There are over 200,000 clones in the sample; 92% occur only once, and approximately 0.77% lies in the top ten. What was sequenced was peripheral blood. Source of these receptors: a man in his sixties with COVID-19, enrolled during active disease. Each CDR3 is given with its conserved first and last residue. A D gene is named only where the DNA matches it firmly. Clone size is not always given. Where it is, it says once, few, many or a class for expanded clones.

TRBJ1-2	.	TRBV7-9	.	TGTGCCAGCAGCGGTGGCGGGGTAACTAACTATGGCTACACCTTC	CASSGGGVTNYGYTF
TRBJ2-1	.	TRBV19	once	TGTGCCAGTAGTATTGAAGCCTTTCGGGGGTCGAGCTCCTACAATGAGCAGTTCTTC	CASSIEAFRGSSSYNEQFF
TRBJ1-6	.	TRBV30	once	TGTGCCTGGAGCCACAATTCTAATTCACCCCTCCACTTT	CAWSHNSNSPLHF
TRBJ2-7	TRBD1	TRBV28	.	TGTGCCAGCAGGACACCGGGGACAGGACTGTCTGGGCAGTACTTC	CASRTPGTGLSGQYF
TRBJ1-1	TRBD1	TRBV7-6	once	TGTGCCAGCATATCCAGGGGGCCTTTAGGTACTGAAGCTTTCTTT	CASISRGPLGTEAFF
TRBJ2-1	TRBD2	TRBV2	.	TGTGCCAGCAGTGCTTCCCGGGCTAGCGGGGGTGGGGGACAGTTCTTC	CASSASRASGGGGQFF
TRBJ2-3	TRBD2	TRBV29-1	.	TGCAGCGTTCTCGGAGCACTAGCGGGAGGGGGAGTCGTAACAGATACGCAGTATTTT	CSVLGALAGGGVVTDTQYF
TRBJ1-4	.	TRBV18	.	TGTGCCAGCTCACCAGTAGACAGTATTGCAACTAATGAAAAACTGTTTTTT	CASSPVDSIATNEKLFF
TRBJ1-1	.	TRBV19	.	TGTGCCAGTAGCTATATCACTGAAGCTTTCTTT	CASSYITEAFF
TRBJ2-3	TRBD1	TRBV7-2	.	TGTGCCAGCAGCGACTGGGAGGGACAGGGAGCGGGAAGCACAGATACGCAGTATTTT	CASSDWEGQGAGSTDTQYF
TRBJ2-3	TRBD2	TRBV12-5	.	TGTGCTAGTGGTAGCGGGACTAGCGGGGGGGCCGCGACAGATACGCAGTATTTT	CASGSGTSGGAATDTQYF
TRBJ1-5	.	TRBV25-1	.	TGTGCCAGCAGTCCGCTAGGGACTCAAGGTCAGCCCCAGCATTTT	CASSPLGTQGQPQHF
TRBJ1-2	.	TRBV9	.	TGTGCCAGCAGCCCGACAGCTAACTATGGCTACACCTTC	CASSPTANYGYTF
TRBJ2-7	.	TRBV7-9	.	TGTGCCAGCAGCTCCGCGGGGACAGTGGCCTACGAGCAGTACTTC	CASSSAGTVAYEQYF
TRBJ2-3	.	TRBV7-9	.	TGTGCCAGCAGCGCACCGGGACTCTGGGAAGATACGCAGTATTTT	CASSAPGLWEDTQYF
TRBJ2-7	TRBD2	TRBV5-1	.	TGCGCCAGCAGCTTGGATAGCGGGGGGATCGAGCAGTACTTC	CASSLDSGGIEQYF
TRBJ1-5	.	TRBV28	.	TGTGCCAGCAGCCATCAAGGGAGGGTGCAGCCCCAGCATTTT	CASSHQGRVQPQHF
TRBJ2-7	TRBD2	TRBV7-8	.	TGTGCCAGCAGCGAAGGTTTTGCGGGAGGGGCCAGCTCCTACGAGCAGTACTTC	CASSEGFAGGASSYEQYF
TRBJ1-5	.	TRBV27	.	TGTGCCAGCAGTTTGAACAGGGTCGATCAGCCCCAGCATTTT	CASSLNRVDQPQHF
TRBJ2-6	.	TRBV11-2	once	TGTGCCAGCAGCTTAGATCCAAGGGGATCCGGGGCCAACGTCCTGACTTTC	CASSLDPRGSGANVLTF
TRBJ2-3	.	TRBV7-9	once	TGTGCCAGCAGTCTCGGAGCGAGCGCAGATACGCAGTATTTT	CASSLGASADTQYF
TRBJ2-2	.	TRBV25-1	.	TGTGCCAGCAGTGACTTAGTACAGAGTTCGAACACCGGGGAGCTGTTTTTT	CASSDLVQSSNTGELFF
TRBJ1-2	TRBD1	TRBV29-1	.	TGCAGCGCGGGACAGGGGGAAGTCTATGGCTACACCTTC	CSAGQGEVYGYTF
TRBJ1-2	.	TRBV30	.	TGTGCCTGGGCTTCAGTCCAGCGGAGTAACTATGGCTACACCTTC	CAWASVQRSNYGYTF
TRBJ2-7	.	TRBV28	.	TGTGCCAGCAGGCTGGCCGGGACAAATTCCTACGAGCAGTACTTC	CASRLAGTNSYEQYF
TRBJ2-2	TRBD1	TRBV28	once	TGTGCCAGCAGTTTATTCCCAGGGGGTGGAACCGGGGAGCTGTTTTTT	CASSLFPGGGTGELFF
TRBJ1-2	.	TRBV27	.	TGTGCCAGCAAGAGTGCTCAAGCAGGCTACACCTTC	CASKSAQAGYTF
TRBJ2-7	.	TRBV9	.	TGTGCCAGCAGCGTAGACCCCCGGTCCTACGAGCAGTACTTC	CASSVDPRSYEQYF
TRBJ1-5	.	TRBV18	.	TGTGCCAGCTCACCGAGCCGGAATCAGCCCCAGCATTTT	CASSPSRNQPQHF
TRBJ1-2	.	TRBV5-6	.	TGTGCCAGCAGCTTGGACAGGGTCCCCCCCTATGGCTACACCTTC	CASSLDRVPPYGYTF
TRBJ1-2	.	TRBV7-2	.	TGTGCCAGCAGCTTAGGACAGAACTATGGCTACACCTTC	CASSLGQNYGYTF
TRBJ2-2	TRBD2	TRBV7-6	.	TGTGCCAGCAGCCTGACCCGAGGGCTAGCGGGGGCCTTTGGAACCGGGGAGCTGTTTTTT	CASSLTRGLAGAFGTGELFF
TRBJ2-1	.	TRBV7-2	.	TGTGCCAGCAGCTTAGGAGAGGGGAGGTACAATGAGCAGTTCTTC	CASSLGEGRYNEQFF
TRBJ1-6	TRBD1	TRBV7-9	.	TGTGCCAGCAGCATGGGGGGCCGGGACAGGGCCTCACCCCTCCACTTT	CASSMGGRDRASPLHF
TRBJ2-3	TRBD2	TRBV28	once	TGTGCCAGCAGCCGTGGACTAGCGGGCACAGATACGCAGTATTTT	CASSRGLAGTDTQYF
TRBJ2-5	.	TRBV6-2/TRBV6-3	.	TGTGCCAGCAGTTACGCTAGCGTATCACAAGAGACCCAGTACTTC	CASSYASVSQETQYF
TRBJ2-2	.	TRBV9	.	TGTGCCAGCAGCGTAGAGGGACTGACCACCGGGGAGCTGTTTTTT	CASSVEGLTTGELFF
TRBJ2-4	TRBD1	TRBV19	.	TGTGCCAGTAGTAGGGGGACAGGCCTGGGTAAAAACATTCAGTACTTC	CASSRGTGLGKNIQYF
TRBJ2-7	TRBD2	TRBV27	.	TGTGCCAGCAGGGTCGGGACTAGCGGGGGCGAGCAGTACTTC	CASRVGTSGGEQYF
TRBJ1-1	.	TRBV19	.	TGTGCCAGTAGAATTACAGACAGGACCGTCATGAACACTGAAGCTTTCTTT	CASRITDRTVMNTEAFF
TRBJ1-2	TRBD1	TRBV9	.	TGTGCCAGCAGCGTAGAGATGACAGGGGCCTATGGCTACACCTTC	CASSVEMTGAYGYTF
TRBJ2-5	TRBD2	TRBV5-4	.	TGTGCCAGCGGGCCTGGGACTAGCGGAGGGGAGACCCAGTACTTC	CASGPGTSGGETQYF
TRBJ1-1	TRBD1	TRBV10-3	.	TGTGCCATCAGTGCCGGACAGGGGGACACTGAAGCTTTCTTT	CAISAGQGDTEAFF
TRBJ1-1	.	TRBV30	.	TGTGCCTGGAGCCCCGGTTTCACTGAAGCTTTCTTT	CAWSPGFTEAFF
TRBJ2-3	TRBD2	TRBV19	once	TGTGCCAGTAGCTTCAGCGGGGGAGGCCCAGATACGCAGTATTTT	CASSFSGGGPDTQYF
TRBJ2-5	TRBD1	TRBV18	.	TGTGCCAGCTCGGGGACAGCACAAGAGACCCAGTACTTC	CASSGTAQETQYF
TRBJ2-1	.	TRBV18	.	TGTGCCAGCTCACCAGGCTACGGCGGCTACAATGAGCAGTTCTTC	CASSPGYGGYNEQFF
TRBJ1-1	.	TRBV9	.	TGTGCCAGCAGCGTAGTAACCTTGACAGGAGAAGCTTTCTTT	CASSVVTLTGEAFF
TRBJ1-2	.	TRBV5-6	.	TGTGCCAGCAGCGGGGCGGCAGAATATGGCTACACCTTC	CASSGAAEYGYTF